Below, 9 T cell receptor beta chains from the same sample are listed, as sequenced in a study of Tregs in tolerant kidney transplant recipients. The repertoire was sequenced with immunoSEQ multiplex PCR; TCRdb's copy has only in-frame clones and lacks some. The sample shows roughly 15,000 clones, just under 80% of them seen only once. The sequenced sample was Tregs from blood, obtained before the transplant. The receptors here all came from a human donor who received a combined kidney and bone marrow transplant.

The J gene is TRBJ2-3, the V gene TRBV12-5, with 8 bases fitting TRBD2. CDR3 length equals 13 residues. Germline CDR1 is LGHNT and CDR2 is FRNRAP. V was pared by 6 bases and J by 3 bases, with 2 bases of the junction left unmatched. CDR3 sequence reads: CASGREVTDTQYF. CDR3 coding DNA: TGTGCTAGTGGGCGGGAGGTTACAGATACGCAGTATTTT.

V is TRBV5-1 and J is TRBJ2-5, with D possibly matching TRBD2 (5 bases). Germline CDR1 is SGHRS and CDR2 is YFSETQ. CDR3 length: 14 amino acids. Trimming pared 4 bases from V and 1 base from J, leaving 11 bases between. CDR3 loop: CASSPSGRQETQYF. DNA for the CDR3: TGCGCCAGCAGCCCAAGCGGACGCCAAGAGACCCAGTACTTC.

The genes are TRBV11-1 and TRBJ2-1; 7 bases map to TRBD2. The ends lost 4 bases at V and 5 bases at J; junction bases unmatched: 8. The CDR3 is 15 residues long. In germline, CDR1 is SGHAT, CDR2 FQDESV (reference sequence). The CDR3 sequence is CASSSWGGSNNEQFF. CDR3 bases: TGTGCCAGCAGCTCCTGGGGGGGTTCTAACAATGAGCAGTTCTTC.

This sequence joins TRBV9 and TRBJ1-1; a possible D gene is TRBD1 (6 bases). The germline V gene has CDR1 SGDLS and CDR2 YYNGEE. Trimming removed 3 bases at V and 7 bases at J, with 13 bases between. The CDR3 runs 13 residues. The CDR3 is CASSGAGDLEAFF. CDR3 nucleotide sequence: TGTGCCAGCAGCGGGGCAGGGGATCTTGAAGCTTTCTTT. Drawing the rest from reference TRBV9 and TRBJ1-1, the complete variable domain is DSGVTQTPKHLITATGQRVTLRCSPRSGDLSVYWYQQSLDQGLQFLIQYYNGEERAKGNILERFSAQQFPDLHSELNLSSLELGDSALYFCASSGAGDLEAFFGQGTRLTVV.

The chain recombines TRBV5-4 with TRBJ2-4; unclear D gene. Trimming took off 1 base at V and 2 bases at J, with 13 bases between the two ends. The CDR3 covers 16 residues. Germline CDR1 and CDR2: SGHNT and YYREEE (reference sequence). DNA of the CDR3: TGTGCCAGCAGCTTGTGGGCCGCCGGAACCAAAAACATTCAGTACTTC. This codes for CASSLWAAGTKNIQYF.

CDR3 DNA: TGTGCTTTGGCCCGGAGGGAGACCCAGTACTTC. Residues: CALARRETQYF. The chain links TRBV30 to TRBJ2-5, with D possibly matching TRBD2 (5 bases). Germline CDR1 is GTSNPN and CDR2 is SVGIG (reference sequence). The CDR3 sequence is 11 residues long.

The chain's CDR3 is CASSRGGIDTEAFF. The CDR3 DNA reads as TGCGCCAGCAGCCGAGGGGGTATTGACACTGAAGCTTTCTTT. The chain combines TRBV5-1 with TRBJ1-1; D may be TRBD1 (6 bases). V shed 4 bases and J shed 3 bases, with 13 bases lying between them. The CDR3 is 14 amino acids. The germline gives CDR1 SGHRS, CDR2 YFSETQ.

The genes are TRBV18 and TRBJ2-3, with 8 bases fitting TRBD1. The CDR3 totals 17 residues. The germline V gene encodes CDR1 KGHSH and CDR2 LQKENI. J gave up 5 bases and V 5 bases, and 15 bases lay outside the gene matches. The CDR3 protein is CASSRRLGTGSLDTQYF. CDR3 sequence (DNA): TGTGCCAGCTCAAGGAGGCTCGGGACAGGTTCATTAGATACGCAGTATTTT.

Written as DNA, the CDR3 is TGTGCCAGCAGCCTCGACCGGGGGGGAAAGCAGTACTTC. It specifies CASSLDRGGKQYF. This chain joins TRBV14 and TRBJ2-7, with 8 positions matching TRBD2. Looked up from germline, CDR1 is SGHDN and CDR2 is FVKESK. The V and J ends lost 4 bases and 8 bases, in that order; junction bases with no gene match: 7. The CDR3 spans 13 residues. The full variable domain, its missing parts supplied by reference TRBV14 and TRBJ2-7, is EAGVTQFPSHSVIEKGQTVTLRCDPISGHDNLYWYRRVMGKEIKFLLHFVKESKQDESGMPNNRFLAERTGGTYSTLKVQPAELEDSGVYFCASSLDRGGKQYFGPGTRLTVT.